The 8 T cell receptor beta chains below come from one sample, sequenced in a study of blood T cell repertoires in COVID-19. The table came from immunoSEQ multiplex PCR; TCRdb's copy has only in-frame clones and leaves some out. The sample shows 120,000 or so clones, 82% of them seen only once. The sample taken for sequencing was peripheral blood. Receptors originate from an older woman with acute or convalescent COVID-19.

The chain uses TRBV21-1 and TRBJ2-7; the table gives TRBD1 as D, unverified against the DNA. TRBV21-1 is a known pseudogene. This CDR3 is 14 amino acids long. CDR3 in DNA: TGTGCCAGCAGCCCCCGGACAGGGACCTACGAGCAGTACGTC. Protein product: CASSPRTGTYEQYV.

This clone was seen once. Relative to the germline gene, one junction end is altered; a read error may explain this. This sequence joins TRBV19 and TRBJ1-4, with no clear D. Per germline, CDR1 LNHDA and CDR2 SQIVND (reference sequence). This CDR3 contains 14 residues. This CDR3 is CASAPTSTNEKLLF. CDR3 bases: TGTGCCAGCGCTCCGACCTCAACTAATGAAAAACTGCTTTTT. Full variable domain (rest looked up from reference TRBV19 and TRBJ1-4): DGGITQSPKYLFRKEGQNVTLSCEQNLNHDAMYWYRQDPGQGLRLIYYSQIVNDFQKGDIAEGYSVSREKKESFPLTVTSAQKNPTAFYLCASAPTSTNEKLLFGSGTQLSVL.

The CDR3 sequence is CASNLGGRNQPQHF. The DNA for the CDR3 is TGTGCCAGCAACTTAGGCGGTCGCAATCAGCCCCAGCATTTT. The chain is built from TRBV2 and TRBJ1-5; D is undetermined. The CDR3 sequence is 14 residues long. Trimming cost V 7 bases and J 2 bases, with 12 bases left between them. CDR1 is SNHLY, CDR2 FYNNEI, per germline.

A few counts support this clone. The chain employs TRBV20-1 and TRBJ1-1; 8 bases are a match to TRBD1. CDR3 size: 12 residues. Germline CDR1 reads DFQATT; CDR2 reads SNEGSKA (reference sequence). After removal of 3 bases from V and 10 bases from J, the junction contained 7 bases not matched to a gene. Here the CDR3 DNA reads TGCAGTGCTAGTGGGGCTACAGGGGGAGCTTTCTTT. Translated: CSASGATGGAFF.

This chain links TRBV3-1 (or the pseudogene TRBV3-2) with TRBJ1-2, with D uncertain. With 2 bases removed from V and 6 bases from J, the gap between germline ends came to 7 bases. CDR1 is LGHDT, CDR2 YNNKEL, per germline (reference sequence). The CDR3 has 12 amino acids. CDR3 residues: CASSQTRDGYTF. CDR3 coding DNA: TGTGCCAGCAGCCAAACCCGGGATGGCTACACCTTC.

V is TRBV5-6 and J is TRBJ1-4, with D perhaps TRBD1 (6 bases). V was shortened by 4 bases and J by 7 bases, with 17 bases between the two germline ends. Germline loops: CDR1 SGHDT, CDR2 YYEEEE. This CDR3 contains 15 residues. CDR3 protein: CASSHRDRLSEKLFF. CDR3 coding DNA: TGTGCCAGCAGCCACAGGGATCGCCTTTCTGAAAAACTGTTTTTT.

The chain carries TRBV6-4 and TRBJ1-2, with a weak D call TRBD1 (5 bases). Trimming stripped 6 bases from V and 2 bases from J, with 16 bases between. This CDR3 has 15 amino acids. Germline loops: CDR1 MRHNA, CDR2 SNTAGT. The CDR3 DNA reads TGTGCCAGCAGACCTCAGGGAGCGGGGAACTATGGCTACACCTTC. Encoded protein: CASRPQGAGNYGYTF.

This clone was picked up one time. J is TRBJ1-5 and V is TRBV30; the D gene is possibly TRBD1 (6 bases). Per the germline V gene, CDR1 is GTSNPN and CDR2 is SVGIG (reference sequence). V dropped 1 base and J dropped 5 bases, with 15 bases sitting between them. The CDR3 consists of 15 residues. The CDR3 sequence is CAWSDRAGKYQPQHF. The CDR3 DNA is TGTGCCTGGAGTGACAGGGCCGGAAAGTATCAGCCCCAGCATTTT.